Listed below are T cell receptor beta chains from one sample, sequenced in a study of control samples from healthy donors and cancer patients. The assay was immunoSEQ multiplex PCR, and TCRdb's table has in-frame clones only and misses some. The sample carries about 89,000 clones, approximately 89% recorded once. Sequenced material: blood. All receptors come from a man aged 30 to 39 in good health. Each CDR3 is given with its conserved first and last residue. Fields, in order: CDR3 DNA, CDR3 protein, clone size, D gene, J gene, V gene. D genes are given only for firm matches. Expanded clones get a size class; other rows say once, few or many, or leave the size out.

TGCGCCAGCAGCTCCACAGTGGGCGCGGGGCCCCCTACGGTAGGGGAGCTGTTTTTT	CASSSTVGAGPPTVGELFF	.	.	TRBJ2-2	TRBV5-1
TGTGCCAGTAGTTTGGGGACAGCCGTTAATTCACCCCTCCACTTT	CASSLGTAVNSPLHF	.	TRBD1	TRBJ1-6	TRBV19
TGTGCCTGGAGTGTACTAGACAGGGCGGCTTTCTTT	CAWSVLDRAAFF	.	TRBD1	TRBJ1-1	TRBV30
TGTGCCAGCAGCAAAACTAGCGGGGGGTACAATGAGCAGTTCTTC	CASSKTSGGYNEQFF	.	TRBD2	TRBJ2-1	TRBV5-4
TGTGCCAGCAGCAAAAAGGCCTGTTATCAGCCCCAGCATTTT	CASSKKACYQPQHF	.	.	TRBJ1-5	TRBV21-1
TGCGCCAGCAGCCAACCCGGGACAGCACCATATGGCTACACCTTC	CASSQPGTAPYGYTF	.	TRBD1	TRBJ1-2	TRBV4-1
TGTGCCAGCAGCTTAGACCCCAATCAGCCCCAGCATTTT	CASSLDPNQPQHF	.	.	TRBJ1-5	TRBV7-9
TGCAGCGTTGGGGCCAGGGGAGTAACCGCCGGGGAGCTGTTTTTT	CSVGARGVTAGELFF	.	.	TRBJ2-2	TRBV29-1
TGTGCCAGCAGCTTAGGGGAGACAGGGTGGAGCACAGATACGCAGTATTTT	CASSLGETGWSTDTQYF	once	TRBD1	TRBJ2-3	TRBV7-9
TGTGCCACCAGTGATTTGATGGGGTACCAGCCCCAGCATTTT	CATSDLMGYQPQHF	.	.	TRBJ1-5	TRBV24-1
TGTGCCAGCAGCTTAGACGGCGGGGGCAGCACAGATACGCAGTATTTT	CASSLDGGGSTDTQYF	once	.	TRBJ2-3	TRBV13
TGCGCCAGCAGCCGGACCGGGACTAGCGGCCAAGAGACCCAGTACTTC	CASSRTGTSGQETQYF	.	TRBD2	TRBJ2-5	TRBV5-1
TGTGCCAGTATGCCCAGGGCCCGCGGTGGCAATCAGCCCCAGCATTTT	CASMPRARGGNQPQHF	.	.	TRBJ1-5	TRBV2
TGCGCCAGCAGCCCAAATCCCCAGGGTGTGACTGGGGCCAACGTCCTGACTTTC	CASSPNPQGVTGANVLTF	.	.	TRBJ2-6	TRBV5-1
TGTGCCTGGAGTTGGACTAGCGGGGGGAGGTCAGATACGCAGTATTTT	CAWSWTSGGRSDTQYF	.	TRBD2	TRBJ2-3	TRBV30
TGCGCCAGCAGCTTGTCCCCTTCAGTCTCTGGAAACACCATATATTTT	CASSLSPSVSGNTIYF	few	.	TRBJ1-3	TRBV5-1
TGCGCCAGCAGCCAGGACAGGGGAAGCTCCTACGAGCAGTACTTC	CASSQDRGSSYEQYF	.	TRBD1	TRBJ2-7	TRBV4-1
TGTGCCAGTAGATGGCGGGGCGGAGAGGCTGGGGCCAACGTCCTGACTTTC	CASRWRGGEAGANVLTF	.	.	TRBJ2-6	TRBV19
TGTGCCAGCAGCGGACAGAGGGCAGCTGGCTACACCTTC	CASSGQRAAGYTF	.	.	TRBJ1-2	TRBV5-4
TGTGCCAGCAGTTTAGCTACATACTCTGGGGCCAACGTCCTGACTTTC	CASSLATYSGANVLTF	.	.	TRBJ2-6	TRBV27
TGTGCCAGCAGTCCCGGACGTGACGGCTACGAGCAGTACTTC	CASSPGRDGYEQYF	.	.	TRBJ2-7	TRBV28
TGCAGTGCTAGTAAGGGACGGGAGAGGGCCCAGTACTTC	CSASKGRERAQYF	.	.	TRBJ2-5	TRBV20-1
TGTGCCAGTAGTACGGGGGGCAGTAGTTTCAGTTCGCAGTATTTT	CASSTGGSSFSSQYF	.	.	TRBJ2-3	TRBV19
TGCGCCAGCAGCTCCCAGGGGGAGGGGACTGAAGCTTTCTTT	CASSSQGEGTEAFF	.	TRBD1	TRBJ1-1	TRBV5-1
TGCGCCAGCAATCAGGGGGGCACTGGGGCCAACGTCCTGACTTTC	CASNQGGTGANVLTF	.	.	TRBJ2-6	TRBV5-1
TGCGCCAGCAGCCAAGTCTCGGTGGGAGGCTACACCTTC	CASSQVSVGGYTF	.	.	TRBJ1-2	TRBV4-1
TGTGCCAGCAGCCAAGGACAGGGGCCCCTTTACTTC	CASSQGQGPLYF	.	TRBD1	TRBJ2-5	TRBV9
TGTGCCAGTAGTATTGGAGCAGGCCGCGGGGATGAGCAGTTCTTC	CASSIGAGRGDEQFF	.	.	TRBJ2-1	TRBV19
TGCGCCAGCAGTGAGTCAAAGACAGGGATGAACACTGAAGCTTTCTTT	CASSESKTGMNTEAFF	.	TRBD1	TRBJ1-1	TRBV10-1
TGTGCCAGTAGTCCCGCGACGGGATCCTCACCCCTCCACTTT	CASSPATGSSPLHF	.	.	TRBJ1-6	TRBV19
TGTGCCAGCAGACCCGACAGGGGCGCAGATACGCAGTATTTT	CASRPDRGADTQYF	.	TRBD1	TRBJ2-3	TRBV6-4
TGTGCCAGCGCCTACAATGAGCAGTTCTTC	CASAYNEQFF	.	.	TRBJ2-1	TRBV6-5
TGCGCCAGCAGCCACCTGGGACAGGGGCCCTACGAGCAGTACTTC	CASSHLGQGPYEQYF	.	TRBD1	TRBJ2-7	TRBV4-1
TGTGCCAGCAGTGAATGGAAGGGAAGCAATCAGCCCCAGCATTTT	CASSEWKGSNQPQHF	.	.	TRBJ1-5	TRBV6-1
TGTGCCAGCAGCCCCATTTCTTATACGCAGTATTTT	CASSPISYTQYF	.	.	TRBJ2-3	TRBV7-9
TGTGCCAGCTCGGTAGTCTCAAACTATGGCTACACCTTC	CASSVVSNYGYTF	.	.	TRBJ1-2	TRBV18
TGTGCCAGCTCACCAGTGACCGGGACCGCCGCCTTCTATGGCTACACCTTC	CASSPVTGTAAFYGYTF	.	.	TRBJ1-2	TRBV18
TGTGCCAGCAGCTCACAGGGGGCGAGTAATGAGCAGTTCTTC	CASSSQGASNEQFF	.	TRBD1	TRBJ2-1	TRBV5-5
TGTGCCAGCAGCTTGGGACTAGCGGGGGGGAAAGAGACCCAGTACTTC	CASSLGLAGGKETQYF	.	TRBD2	TRBJ2-5	TRBV13
TGTGCCAGCAGCCCGGGGACTAGCGCTGCAGATACGCAGTATTTT	CASSPGTSAADTQYF	once	TRBD2	TRBJ2-3	TRBV7-9
TGCGCCAGCAGCTCCGGACAGGGAGAGGTTGGCTACACCTTC	CASSSGQGEVGYTF	.	TRBD1	TRBJ1-2	TRBV5-1
TGTGCCAGCAGCTTAGGGGGGAAAGGCTACACCTTC	CASSLGGKGYTF	.	.	TRBJ1-2	TRBV7-9
TGTGCCAGCAGTTACCGGGACAGGGGGAACACTGAAGCTTTCTTT	CASSYRDRGNTEAFF	.	TRBD1	TRBJ1-1	TRBV6-5